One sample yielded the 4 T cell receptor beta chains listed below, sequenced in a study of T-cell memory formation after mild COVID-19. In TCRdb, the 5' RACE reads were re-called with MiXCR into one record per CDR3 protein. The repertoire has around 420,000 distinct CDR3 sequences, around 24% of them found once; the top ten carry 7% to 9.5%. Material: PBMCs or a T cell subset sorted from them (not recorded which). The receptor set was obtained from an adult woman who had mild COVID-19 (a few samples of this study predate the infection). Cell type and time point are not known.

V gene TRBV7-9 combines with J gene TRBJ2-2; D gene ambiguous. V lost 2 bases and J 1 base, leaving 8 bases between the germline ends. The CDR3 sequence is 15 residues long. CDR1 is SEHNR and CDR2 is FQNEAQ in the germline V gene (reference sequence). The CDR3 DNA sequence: TGTGCCAGCAGCTTATATGCCAAGAACACCGGGGAGCTGTTTTTT. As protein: CASSLYAKNTGELFF.

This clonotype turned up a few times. The DNA of the CDR3 is TGTGCCAGCAGCCCGGGGGACAATCAGCCCCAGCATTTT. Its translation: CASSPGDNQPQHF. The chain carries TRBV3-2 and TRBJ1-5; the table gives TRBD1 as D, unverified against the DNA. TRBV3-2 is a pseudogene. This CDR3 has 13 amino acids.

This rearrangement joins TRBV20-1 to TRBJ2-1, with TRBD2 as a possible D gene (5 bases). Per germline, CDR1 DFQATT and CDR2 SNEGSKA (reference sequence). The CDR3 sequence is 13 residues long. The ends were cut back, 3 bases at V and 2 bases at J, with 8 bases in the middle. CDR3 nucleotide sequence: TGCAGTGCTAGCGGGAAAGCCTACAATGAGCAGTTCTTC. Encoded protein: CSASGKAYNEQFF.

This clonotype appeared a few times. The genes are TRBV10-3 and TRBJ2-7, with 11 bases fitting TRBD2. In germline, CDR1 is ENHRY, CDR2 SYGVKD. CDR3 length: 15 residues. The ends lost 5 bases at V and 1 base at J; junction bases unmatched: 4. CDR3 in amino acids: CAISPGLAASYEQYF. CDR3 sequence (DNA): TGTGCCATCAGTCCGGGACTAGCGGCATCCTACGAGCAGTACTTC.